What follows are 16 T cell receptor beta chains derived from one specimen sequenced in a study of T cell responses to AZD1222 COVID-19 vaccine. The protocol was immunoSEQ multiplex PCR, while the TCRdb copy is restricted to in-frame clones and leaves out a portion. The sample shows approximately 110,000 clones, around 95% of them seen only once. The sequences come from peripheral blood, collected on day 0 of AZD1222 vaccination. The receptors were sampled from an adult in good health.

The chain uses TRBV5-1 and TRBJ2-7; TRBD1 matches 7 bases. Per the germline V gene, CDR1 is SGHRS and CDR2 is YFSETQ. This CDR3 comprises 16 residues. V dropped 4 bases and J dropped 3; count of bases not matched to a gene: 13. CDR3 residues: CASSHGQVASFYEQYF. As DNA, the CDR3 is TGCGCCAGCAGCCACGGACAGGTAGCATCCTTCTACGAGCAGTACTTC.

The chain couples TRBV5-5 to TRBJ1-1, with D unresolved. This CDR3 has 14 amino acids. V was clipped by 0 bases and J by 4 bases, with 10 bases between them. The germline V gene encodes CDR1 SGHKS and CDR2 YYEKEE (reference sequence). CDR3 in amino acids: CASSLGEGLTEAFF. As DNA, the CDR3 is TGTGCCAGCAGCTTGGGAGAGGGCCTCACTGAAGCTTTCTTT.

The chain has TRBV2 and TRBJ2-7, with D unresolved. The CDR3 is made up of 19 amino acids. The V end was cut by 2 bases, the J end by 2 bases, with 25 bases between. Germline V lookup: CDR1 SNHLY, CDR2 FYNNEI. The CDR3 loop is CASSESGFTRKISPYEQYF. As DNA, the CDR3 is TGTGCCAGCAGTGAATCGGGTTTCACAAGAAAGATTAGCCCCTACGAGCAGTACTTC.

The rearrangement links TRBV11-2 to TRBJ2-3, with 8 bases identical to TRBD2. This CDR3 region has 19 residues. Germline V gene data show CDR1 as SGHAT and CDR2 as FQNNGV. Trimming took 4 bases from V and 2 from J; bases not matched to a gene: 17. Here the CDR3 DNA reads TGTGCCAGCAGCTCTATTATGAAGAAGCGGGGGCCTACCACAGATACGCAGTATTTT. Its protein is CASSSIMKKRGPTTDTQYF.

The chain carries TRBV6-5 and TRBJ1-5; D is uncertain. CDR3 length: 13 amino acids. Germline values: CDR1 MNHEY, CDR2 SVGAGI. The V gene lost 4 bases and the J gene lost 2 bases, with 6 bases spanning the gap. The CDR3 nucleotides are TGTGCCAGCAGTTCCCGGGGCAATCAGCCCCAGCATTTT. It is translated as CASSSRGNQPQHF.

This chain uses TRBV4-3 with TRBJ1-6, with D possibly TRBD1 on 6 matching bases. Between the trimmed V and J ends, which lost 8 bases and 7 bases, there was a span of 15 bases. Germline CDR1 and CDR2: LGHNA and YSLEER. The CDR3 contains 14 residues. CDR3 protein: CASGKGGGNSPLHF. The CDR3 coding sequence is TGCGCCAGCGGAAAAGGGGGGGGAAATTCACCCCTCCACTTT.

V and J are TRBV19 and TRBJ2-1, with no clear D. V was trimmed by 4 bases and J by 0 bases, leaving 13 bases between them. CDR1 LNHDA and CDR2 SQIVND come from the germline V gene (reference sequence). The CDR3 length is 16 residues. CDR3 in amino acids: CASSKDVRSSYNEQFF. The CDR3 coding sequence is TGTGCCAGTAGTAAGGATGTCAGAAGCTCCTACAATGAGCAGTTCTTC. The variable domain in full, with the rest retrieved from reference TRBV19 and TRBJ2-1, is DGGITQSPKYLFRKEGQNVTLSCEQNLNHDAMYWYRQDPGQGLRLIYYSQIVNDFQKGDIAEGYSVSREKKESFPLTVTSAQKNPTAFYLCASSKDVRSSYNEQFFGPGTRLTVL.

V and J are TRBV19 and TRBJ2-2; 12 bases are a match to TRBD1. The junction had 7 bases not matched to a gene; V was cut back by 8 bases and J by 6 bases. This CDR3 has 15 residues. Germline V lookup: CDR1 LNHDA, CDR2 SQIVND (reference sequence). The CDR3 DNA reads as TGTGCCAGTCAGTACGGGACAGGGGGCCCCGGGGAGCTGTTTTTT. It yields the protein CASQYGTGGPGELFF.

The chain joins TRBV7-2 to TRBJ1-4, with D hard to call. CDR3 length: 15 residues. V lost 1 base to trimming and J lost 5 bases, with 11 bases between them. The germline CDR1 and CDR2 sequences are SGHTA and FQGNSA. The CDR3 DNA reads TGTGCCAGCAGCTTAGTTGGGGTTACCAATGAAAAACTGTTTTTT. This gives the protein CASSLVGVTNEKLFF.

This clone was counted once. The V call is TRBV7-9, the J call TRBJ1-3; no firm D call. The germline CDR1 and CDR2 sequences are SEHNR and FQNEAQ (reference sequence). The CDR3 has 14 amino acids. V was pared by 1 base and J by 4 bases, with 8 bases between. In nucleotides, the CDR3 is TGTGCCAGCAGCTTAGTACTGGAAGGAAACACCATATATTTT. Translated, it gives CASSLVLEGNTIYF. Drawing the rest from reference TRBV7-9 and TRBJ1-3, the complete variable domain is DTGVSQNPRHKITKRGQNVTFRCDPISEHNRLYWYRQTLGQGPEFLTYFQNEAQLEKSRLLSDRFSAERPKGSFSTLEIQRTEQGDSAMYLCASSLVLEGNTIYFGEGSWLTVV.

CDR3 nucleotides: TGTGCCAGTAGTATTAGGAAGGACAGTATTGTAACCGGGGAGCTGTTTTTT. It translates to CASSIRKDSIVTGELFF. This rearrangement joins TRBV19 to TRBJ2-2, with D perhaps matching TRBD1 (6 bases). CDR1 is LNHDA, CDR2 SQIVND, per germline (reference sequence). With 3 bases removed from V and 5 bases from J, the gap between germline ends came to 19 bases. The CDR3 length is 17 residues.

The chain combines TRBV27 with TRBJ1-2; 7 bases match TRBD1. From germline, CDR1 is MNHEY and CDR2 SMNVEV (reference sequence). The length of the CDR3 is 14 residues. Trimming removed 7 bases from V and 4 bases from J; junction bases left unmatched: 9. CDR3 nucleotide sequence: TGTGCCAGCACTCCGACAGGGCCTGGCTATGGCTACACCTTC. Protein sequence: CASTPTGPGYGYTF.

V gene TRBV7-9 combines with J gene TRBJ1-2; 7 bases match TRBD1. V lost 1 base to trimming and J lost 2 bases; unmatched junction nucleotides: 1. Germline assignment: CDR1 SEHNR and CDR2 FQNEAQ (reference sequence). The CDR3 covers 14 residues. CDR3 in amino acids: CASSLETGNYGYTF. CDR3 DNA sequence: TGTGCCAGCAGCTTAGAGACAGGGAACTATGGCTACACCTTC.

The chain has TRBV12-3 or TRBV12-4 and TRBJ2-7; 7 bases fit TRBD2. V shed 4 bases, J shed 2 bases, and the junction held 2 bases outside the gene matches. The CDR3 contains 13 residues. The CDR3 spells CASSSGTTYEQYF. In nucleotides, the CDR3 is TGTGCCAGCAGTTCCGGGACTACCTACGAGCAGTACTTC.

V is TRBV14 and J is TRBJ2-1; no clear D gene. Trimming cost V 4 bases and J 12 bases, with 16 bases left between them. CDR3 size: 13 residues. CDR1 is SGHDN and CDR2 is FVKESK in the germline V gene. CDR3 region: CASSPGATARQFF. The DNA of the CDR3 is TGTGCCAGCAGCCCCGGCGCCACCGCTCGGCAGTTCTTC.

The chain joins TRBV9 to TRBJ2-7; 8 bases line up with TRBD1. The V and J ends lost 4 bases and 1 base, in that order; junction bases with no gene match: 7. This CDR3 has 15 amino acids. Germline assignment: CDR1 SGDLS and CDR2 YYNGEE. As DNA, the CDR3 is TGTGCCAGCAGCCCACTGGACAGGGAGTCCTACGAGCAGTACTTC. Protein sequence: CASSPLDRESYEQYF. The full variable domain, its missing parts supplied by reference TRBV9 and TRBJ2-7, is DSGVTQTPKHLITATGQRVTLRCSPRSGDLSVYWYQQSLDQGLQFLIQYYNGEERAKGNILERFSAQQFPDLHSELNLSSLELGDSALYFCASSPLDRESYEQYFGPGTRLTVT.